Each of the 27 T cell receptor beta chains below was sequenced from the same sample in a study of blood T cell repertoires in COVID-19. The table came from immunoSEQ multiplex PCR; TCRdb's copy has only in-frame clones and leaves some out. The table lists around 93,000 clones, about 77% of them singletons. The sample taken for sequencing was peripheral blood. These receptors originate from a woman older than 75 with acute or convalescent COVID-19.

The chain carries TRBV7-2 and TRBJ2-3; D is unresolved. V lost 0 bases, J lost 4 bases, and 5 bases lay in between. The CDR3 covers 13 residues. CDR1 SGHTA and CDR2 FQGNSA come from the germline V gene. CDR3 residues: CASSLAYPDTQYF. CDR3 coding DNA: TGTGCCAGCAGCTTAGCTTATCCAGATACGCAGTATTTT.

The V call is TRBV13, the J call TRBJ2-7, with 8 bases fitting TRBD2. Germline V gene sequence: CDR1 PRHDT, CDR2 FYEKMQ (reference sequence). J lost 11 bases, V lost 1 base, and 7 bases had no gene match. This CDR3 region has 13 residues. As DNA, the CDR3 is TGTGCCAGCAGCTTAGTTTCCGGGGGGGAGGAGTACTTC. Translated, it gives CASSLVSGGEEYF.

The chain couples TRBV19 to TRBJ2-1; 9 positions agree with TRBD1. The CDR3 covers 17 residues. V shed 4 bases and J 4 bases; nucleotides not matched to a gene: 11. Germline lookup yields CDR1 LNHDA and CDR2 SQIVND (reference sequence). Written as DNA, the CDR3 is TGTGCCAGTAGTAGGTCCCGGACAGGGGTTCCTTACAATGAGCAGTTCTTC. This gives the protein CASSRSRTGVPYNEQFF.

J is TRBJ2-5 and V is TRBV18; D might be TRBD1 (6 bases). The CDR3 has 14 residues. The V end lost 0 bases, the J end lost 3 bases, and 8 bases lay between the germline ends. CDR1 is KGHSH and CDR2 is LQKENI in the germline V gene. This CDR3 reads CASSPPGTKETQYF. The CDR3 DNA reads TGTGCCAGCTCACCACCGGGGACAAAAGAGACCCAGTACTTC.

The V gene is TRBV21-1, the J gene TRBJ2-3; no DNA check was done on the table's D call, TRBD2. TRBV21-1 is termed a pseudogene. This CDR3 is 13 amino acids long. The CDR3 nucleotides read TGTGCCAGCAGTCGCCCCCGAGCGGATACGCAGTATTTT. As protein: CASSRPRADTQYF.

Here the CDR3 reads CASSLSTGGEQFF. The DNA for the CDR3 is TGTGCCAGCAGCTTAAGTACCGGGGGTGAGCAGTTCTTC. This rearrangement joins TRBV7-3 to TRBJ2-1; weak D call: TRBD2 (6 bases). The CDR3 is 13 amino acids. Germline V gene lookup returns CDR1 SGHTA and CDR2 FQGTGA. Trimming took 1 base from V and 9 from J, leaving 10 bases between them.

CDR3 in DNA: TGCAGCGTTGTAGAAGGGGCTGACTATGGCTACACCTTC. Translation: CSVVEGADYGYTF. V and J are TRBV29-1 and TRBJ1-2; D possibly corresponds to TRBD1 (5 bases). The CDR3 is made up of 13 amino acids. Germline CDR1 and CDR2: SQVTM and ANQGSEA. Trimming left V 4 bases short and J 3 bases short, with 12 bases between.

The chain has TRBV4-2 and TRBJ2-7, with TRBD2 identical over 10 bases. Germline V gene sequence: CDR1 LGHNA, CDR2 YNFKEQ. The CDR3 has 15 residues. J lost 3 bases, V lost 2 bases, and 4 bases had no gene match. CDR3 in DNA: TGTGCCAGCAGCCAAACTAGCGGGGTGCTCTACGAGCAGTACTTC. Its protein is CASSQTSGVLYEQYF.

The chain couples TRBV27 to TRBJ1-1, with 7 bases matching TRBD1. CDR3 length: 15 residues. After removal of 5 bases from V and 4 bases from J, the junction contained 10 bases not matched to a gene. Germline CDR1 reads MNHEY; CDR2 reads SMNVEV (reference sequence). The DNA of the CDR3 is TGTGCCAGCAGTCCCGGGACAGAACTGGGCACTGAAGCTTTCTTT. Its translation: CASSPGTELGTEAFF.

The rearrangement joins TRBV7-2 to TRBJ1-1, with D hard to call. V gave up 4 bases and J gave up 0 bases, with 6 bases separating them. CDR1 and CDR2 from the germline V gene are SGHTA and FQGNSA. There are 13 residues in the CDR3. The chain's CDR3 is CASSSDMNTEAFF. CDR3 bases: TGTGCCAGCAGCTCCGACATGAACACTGAAGCTTTCTTT.

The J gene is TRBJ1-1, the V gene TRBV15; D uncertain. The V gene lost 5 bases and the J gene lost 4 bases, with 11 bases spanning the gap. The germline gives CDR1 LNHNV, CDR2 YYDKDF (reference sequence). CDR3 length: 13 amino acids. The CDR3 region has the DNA TGTGCCACCAGCGCAAGTCTAGCCACTGAAGCTTTCTTT. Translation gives CATSASLATEAFF. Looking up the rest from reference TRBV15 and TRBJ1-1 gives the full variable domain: DAMVIQNPRYQVTQFGKPVTLSCSQTLNHNVMYWYQQKSSQAPKLLFHYYDKDFNNEADTPDNFQSRRPNTSFCFLDIRSPGLGDTAMYLCATSASLATEAFFGQGTRLTVV.

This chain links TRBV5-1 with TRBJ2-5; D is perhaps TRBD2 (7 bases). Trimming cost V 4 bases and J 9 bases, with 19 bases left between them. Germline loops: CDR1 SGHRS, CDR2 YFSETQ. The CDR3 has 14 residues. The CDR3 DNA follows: TGCGCCAGCAGCCCGTCCGCGGGGGCGGGGTCCCAGTACTTC. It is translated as CASSPSAGAGSQYF.

The DNA of the CDR3 is TGTGCCAGCAGCCAAGTGGGTCGGGGCACAGATACGCAGTATTTT. Translated: CASSQVGRGTDTQYF. This rearrangement joins TRBV3-1 (or the pseudogene TRBV3-2) to TRBJ2-3; the D is unclear. The CDR3 length is 15 residues. Trimming left V 1 base short and J 1 base short, with 9 bases between. Per germline, CDR1 LGHDT and CDR2 YNNKEL (reference sequence).

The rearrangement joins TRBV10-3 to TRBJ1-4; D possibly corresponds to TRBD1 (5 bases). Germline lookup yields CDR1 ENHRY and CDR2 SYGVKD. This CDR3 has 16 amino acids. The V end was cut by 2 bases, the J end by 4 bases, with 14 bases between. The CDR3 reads CAISELGPGGNEKLFF. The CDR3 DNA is TGTGCCATCAGTGAGCTGGGCCCCGGGGGTAATGAAAAACTGTTTTTT.

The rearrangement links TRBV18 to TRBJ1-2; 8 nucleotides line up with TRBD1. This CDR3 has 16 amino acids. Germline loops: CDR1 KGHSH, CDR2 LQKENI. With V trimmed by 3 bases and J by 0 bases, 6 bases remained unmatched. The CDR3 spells CASSPGQGSANYGYTF. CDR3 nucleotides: TGTGCCAGCTCACCTGGACAGGGCTCAGCTAACTATGGCTACACCTTC. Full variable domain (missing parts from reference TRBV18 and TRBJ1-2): NAGVMQNPRHLVRRRGQEARLRCSPMKGHSHVYWYRQLPEEGLKFMVYLQKENIIDESGMPKERFSAEFPKEGPSILRIQQVVRGDSAAYFCASSPGQGSANYGYTFGSGTRLTVV.

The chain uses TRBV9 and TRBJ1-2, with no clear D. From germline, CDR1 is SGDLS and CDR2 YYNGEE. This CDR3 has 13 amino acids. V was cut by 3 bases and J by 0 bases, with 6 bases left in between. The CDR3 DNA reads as TGTGCCAGCAGCGCCGGAGCTAACTATGGCTACACCTTC. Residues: CASSAGANYGYTF.

For the CDR3, the DNA is TGTGCCAGCAGCTCCTTTAGCGGGAGTGGGGGAGAGACCCAGTACTTC. Its translation: CASSSFSGSGGETQYF. This chain uses TRBV7-8 with TRBJ2-5, with TRBD2 matching 9 bases. This CDR3 is built from 16 residues. With V trimmed by 4 bases and J by 4 bases, 10 bases remained unmatched. CDR1 is SGHVS, CDR2 FQNEAQ, per germline.

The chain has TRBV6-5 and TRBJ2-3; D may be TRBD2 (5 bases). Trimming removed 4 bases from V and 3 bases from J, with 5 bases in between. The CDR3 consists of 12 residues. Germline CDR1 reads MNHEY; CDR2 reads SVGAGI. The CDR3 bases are TGTGCCAGCAGTTCGGGGACAGATACGCAGTATTTT. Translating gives CASSSGTDTQYF.

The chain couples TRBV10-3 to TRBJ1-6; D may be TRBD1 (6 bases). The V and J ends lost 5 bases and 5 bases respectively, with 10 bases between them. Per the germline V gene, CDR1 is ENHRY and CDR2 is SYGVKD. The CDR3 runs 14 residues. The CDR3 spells CAISFQGNNSPLHF. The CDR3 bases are TGTGCCATCAGTTTTCAGGGGAATAATTCACCCCTCCACTTT.

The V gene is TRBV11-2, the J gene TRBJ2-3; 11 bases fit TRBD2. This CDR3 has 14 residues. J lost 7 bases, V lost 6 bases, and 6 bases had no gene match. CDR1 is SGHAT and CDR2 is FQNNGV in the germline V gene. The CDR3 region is CASSSTSGRHTQYF. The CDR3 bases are TGTGCCAGCAGTAGCACTAGCGGGAGACATACGCAGTATTTT.

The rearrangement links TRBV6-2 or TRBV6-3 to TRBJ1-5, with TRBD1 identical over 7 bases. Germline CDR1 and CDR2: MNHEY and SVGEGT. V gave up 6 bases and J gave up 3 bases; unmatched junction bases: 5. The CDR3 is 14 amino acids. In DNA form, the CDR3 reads TGTGCCAGCAGCCCGGGACAGTCCAATCAGCCCCAGCATTTT. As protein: CASSPGQSNQPQHF.

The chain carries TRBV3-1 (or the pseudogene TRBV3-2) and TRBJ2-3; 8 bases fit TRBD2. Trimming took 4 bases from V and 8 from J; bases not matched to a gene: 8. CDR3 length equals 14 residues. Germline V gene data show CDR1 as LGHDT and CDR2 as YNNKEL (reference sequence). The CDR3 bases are TGTGCCAGCAGCCGTAGTGGGGGACTAGGTACGCAGTATTTT. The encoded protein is CASSRSGGLGTQYF.

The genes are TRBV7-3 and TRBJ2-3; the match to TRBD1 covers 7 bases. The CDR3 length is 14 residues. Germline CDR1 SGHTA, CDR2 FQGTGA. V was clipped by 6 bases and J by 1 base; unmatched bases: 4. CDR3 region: CASSNGQGTDTQYF. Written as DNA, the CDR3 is TGTGCCAGCAGTAACGGACAGGGCACAGATACGCAGTATTTT.

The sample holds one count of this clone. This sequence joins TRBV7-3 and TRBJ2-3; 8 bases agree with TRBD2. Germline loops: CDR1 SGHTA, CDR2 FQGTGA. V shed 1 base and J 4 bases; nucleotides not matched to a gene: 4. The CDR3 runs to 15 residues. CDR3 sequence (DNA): TGTGCCAGCAGCTTAAACAGCGGGAGCGCAGATACGCAGTATTTT. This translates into CASSLNSGSADTQYF.

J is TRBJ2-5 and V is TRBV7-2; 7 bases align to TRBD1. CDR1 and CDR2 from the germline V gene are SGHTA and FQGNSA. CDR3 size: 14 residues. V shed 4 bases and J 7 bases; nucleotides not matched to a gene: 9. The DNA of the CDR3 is TGTGCCAGCAGCTCCGGGACAGTGGGGGCGACCCAGTACTTC. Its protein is CASSSGTVGATQYF.

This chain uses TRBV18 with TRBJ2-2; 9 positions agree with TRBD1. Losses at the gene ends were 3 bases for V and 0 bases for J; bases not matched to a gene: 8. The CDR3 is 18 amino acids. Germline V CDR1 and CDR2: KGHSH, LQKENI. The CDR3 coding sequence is TGTGCCAGCTCACCTTTGGACAGGGGTGCTTCGAACACCGGGGAGCTGTTTTTT. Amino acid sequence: CASSPLDRGASNTGELFF.

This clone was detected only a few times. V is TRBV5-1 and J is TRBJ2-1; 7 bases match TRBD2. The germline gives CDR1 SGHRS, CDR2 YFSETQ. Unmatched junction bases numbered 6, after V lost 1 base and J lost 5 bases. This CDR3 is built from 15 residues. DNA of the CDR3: TGCGCCAGCAGCTTGCCGGCTAGCGGAAACAATGAGCAGTTCTTC. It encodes CASSLPASGNNEQFF.